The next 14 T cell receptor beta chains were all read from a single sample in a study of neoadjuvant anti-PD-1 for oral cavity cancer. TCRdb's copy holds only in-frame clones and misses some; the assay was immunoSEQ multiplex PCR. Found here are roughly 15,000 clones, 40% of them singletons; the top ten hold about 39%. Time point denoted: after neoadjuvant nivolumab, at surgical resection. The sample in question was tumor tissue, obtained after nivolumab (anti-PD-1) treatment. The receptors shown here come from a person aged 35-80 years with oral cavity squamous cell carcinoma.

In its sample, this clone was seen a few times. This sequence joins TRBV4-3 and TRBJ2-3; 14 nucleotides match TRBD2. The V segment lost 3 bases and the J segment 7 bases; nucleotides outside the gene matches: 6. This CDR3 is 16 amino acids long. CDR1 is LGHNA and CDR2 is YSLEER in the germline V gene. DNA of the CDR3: TGCGCCAGCAGCCAGTATGGACTAGCGGGGGGTAATACGCAGTATTTT. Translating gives CASSQYGLAGGNTQYF.

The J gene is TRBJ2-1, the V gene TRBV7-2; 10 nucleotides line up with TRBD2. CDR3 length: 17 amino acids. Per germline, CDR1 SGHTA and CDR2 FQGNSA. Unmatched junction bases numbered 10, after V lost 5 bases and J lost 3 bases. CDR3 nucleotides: TGTGCCAGCAGCGGTTACCCTAGCGGGGGAGTCTACAATGAGCAGTTCTTC. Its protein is CASSGYPSGGVYNEQFF.

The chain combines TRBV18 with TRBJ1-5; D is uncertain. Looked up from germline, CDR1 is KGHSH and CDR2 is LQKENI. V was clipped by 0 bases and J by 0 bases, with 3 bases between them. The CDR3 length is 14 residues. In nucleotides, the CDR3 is TGTGCCAGCTCACCACCGAATAGCAATCAGCCCCAGCATTTT. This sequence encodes CASSPPNSNQPQHF.

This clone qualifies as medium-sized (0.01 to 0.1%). CDR3 loop: CASSYISGPNQPQHF. In DNA, the CDR3 is TGCGCCAGCAGCTATATATCCGGGCCCAATCAGCCCCAGCATTTT. This rearrangement joins TRBV5-1 to TRBJ1-5; D is ambiguous. With 3 bases removed from V and 3 bases from J, the gap between germline ends came to 13 bases. From germline, CDR1 is SGHRS and CDR2 YFSETQ. CDR3 length equals 15 residues.

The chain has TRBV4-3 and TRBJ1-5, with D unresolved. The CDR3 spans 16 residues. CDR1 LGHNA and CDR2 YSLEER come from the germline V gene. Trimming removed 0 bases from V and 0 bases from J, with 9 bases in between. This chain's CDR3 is CASSQDLGTSNQPQHF. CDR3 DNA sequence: TGCGCCAGCAGCCAAGATCTCGGAACTAGCAATCAGCCCCAGCATTTT.

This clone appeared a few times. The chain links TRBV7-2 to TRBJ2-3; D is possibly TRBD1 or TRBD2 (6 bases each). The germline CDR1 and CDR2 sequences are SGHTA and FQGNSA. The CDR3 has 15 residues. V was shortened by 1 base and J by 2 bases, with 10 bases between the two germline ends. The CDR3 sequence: CASSLVWGATDTQYF. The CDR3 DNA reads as TGTGCCAGCAGCTTAGTATGGGGGGCCACAGATACGCAGTATTTT.

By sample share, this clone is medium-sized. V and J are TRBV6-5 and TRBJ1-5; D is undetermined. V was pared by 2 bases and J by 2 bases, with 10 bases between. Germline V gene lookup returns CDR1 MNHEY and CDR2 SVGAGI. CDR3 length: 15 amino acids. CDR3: CASSYRVGGNQPQHF. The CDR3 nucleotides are TGTGCCAGCAGTTACAGGGTCGGGGGCAATCAGCCCCAGCATTTT.

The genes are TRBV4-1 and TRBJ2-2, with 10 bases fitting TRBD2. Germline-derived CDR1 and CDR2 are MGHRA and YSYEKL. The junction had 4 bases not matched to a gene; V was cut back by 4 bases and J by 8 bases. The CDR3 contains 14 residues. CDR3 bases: TGCGCCAGCAGCCTAGCGGGGGGATCGGGGGAGCTGTTTTTT. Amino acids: CASSLAGGSGELFF.

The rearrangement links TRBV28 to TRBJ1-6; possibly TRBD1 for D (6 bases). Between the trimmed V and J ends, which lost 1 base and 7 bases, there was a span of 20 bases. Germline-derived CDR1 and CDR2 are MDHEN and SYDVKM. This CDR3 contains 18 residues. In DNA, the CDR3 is TGTGCCAGCAGTTTATTCAAACCCGGACAGTTGACGAATTCACCCCTCCACTTT. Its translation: CASSLFKPGQLTNSPLHF.

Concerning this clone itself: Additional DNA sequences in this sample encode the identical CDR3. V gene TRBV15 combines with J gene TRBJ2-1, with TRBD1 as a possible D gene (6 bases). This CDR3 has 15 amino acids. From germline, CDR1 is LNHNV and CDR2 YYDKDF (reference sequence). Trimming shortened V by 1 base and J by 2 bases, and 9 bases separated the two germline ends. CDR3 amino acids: CATSRGQAAYNEQFF. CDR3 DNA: TGTGCCACCAGCAGAGGACAGGCGGCCTACAATGAGCAGTTCTTC.

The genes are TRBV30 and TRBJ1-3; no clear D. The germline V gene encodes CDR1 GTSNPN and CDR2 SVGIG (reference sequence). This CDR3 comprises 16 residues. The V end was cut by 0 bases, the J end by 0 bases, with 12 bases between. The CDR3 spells CAWSVGPADSGNTIYF. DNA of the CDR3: TGTGCCTGGAGTGTGGGTCCGGCTGACTCTGGAAACACCATATATTTT.

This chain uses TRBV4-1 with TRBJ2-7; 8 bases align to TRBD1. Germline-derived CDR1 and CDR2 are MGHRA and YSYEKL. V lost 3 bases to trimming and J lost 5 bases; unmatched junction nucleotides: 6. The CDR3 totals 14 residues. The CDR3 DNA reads TGCGCCAGCAGCCACCGGACAGGGATGAACGAGCAGTACTTC. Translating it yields CASSHRTGMNEQYF.

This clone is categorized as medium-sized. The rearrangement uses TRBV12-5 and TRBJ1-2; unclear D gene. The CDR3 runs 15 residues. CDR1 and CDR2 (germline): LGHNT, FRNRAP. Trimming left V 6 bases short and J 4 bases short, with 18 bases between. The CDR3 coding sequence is TGTGCTAGTGGCTACCCGACATGGTCCTGCTATGGCTACACCTTC. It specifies CASGYPTWSCYGYTF.

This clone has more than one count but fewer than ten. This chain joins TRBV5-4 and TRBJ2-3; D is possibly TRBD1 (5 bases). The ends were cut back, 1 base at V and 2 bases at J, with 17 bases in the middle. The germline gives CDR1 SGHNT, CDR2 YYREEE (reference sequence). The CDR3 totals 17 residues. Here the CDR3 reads CASSLLFRQGSTDTQYF. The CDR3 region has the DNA TGTGCCAGCAGCTTGTTGTTTCGGCAGGGATCCACAGATACGCAGTATTTT.